This T cell receptor beta chain appears in the sequencing data of a study of blood T cell repertoires in COVID-19. As for the study in general: Samples came from the United States, Italy and Spain, spanning acute and convalescent COVID-19. Sources were T cells, B-cell-depleted T cells, or PBMCs; the material itself was cDNA or gDNA.

Original processing notes: Researchers report that nucleated cell counts were estimated from reference gene primer amplification. Produced via immunoSEQ multiplex PCR; TCRdb's table is partial and in-frame only. The V and J calls and clone size come from that table; D and trimming were worked out from the DNA. The sample holds about 140,000 clones, about 83% seen once. V was pared by 4 bases and J by 4 bases, with 7 bases of the junction left unmatched. This CDR3 has 15 amino acids. Germline V CDR1 and CDR2: MNHEY, SVGAGI. This TCR came from a human donor in a cohort sampled during active COVID-19. Sequences were obtained from peripheral blood. J is TRBJ1-5 and V is TRBV6-5, with 7 bases identical to TRBD1. The CDR3 DNA reads as TGTGCCAGCAGTTCTATGGGACAGTATAATCAGCCCCAGCATTTT. As protein: CASSSMGQYNQPQHF.